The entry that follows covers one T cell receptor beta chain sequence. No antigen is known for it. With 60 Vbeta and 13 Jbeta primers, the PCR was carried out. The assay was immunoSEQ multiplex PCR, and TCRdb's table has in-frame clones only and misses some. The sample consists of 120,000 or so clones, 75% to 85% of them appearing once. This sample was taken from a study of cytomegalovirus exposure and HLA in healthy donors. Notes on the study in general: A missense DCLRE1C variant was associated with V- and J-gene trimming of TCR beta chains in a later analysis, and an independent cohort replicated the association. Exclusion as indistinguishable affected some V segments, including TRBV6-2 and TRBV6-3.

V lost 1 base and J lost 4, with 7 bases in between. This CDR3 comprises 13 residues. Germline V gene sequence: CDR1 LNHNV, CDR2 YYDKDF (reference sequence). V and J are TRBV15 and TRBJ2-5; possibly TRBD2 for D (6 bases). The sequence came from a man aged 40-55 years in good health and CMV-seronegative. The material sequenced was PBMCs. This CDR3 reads CATSRGLVETQYF. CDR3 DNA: TGTGCCACCAGCAGAGGACTAGTAGAGACCCAGTACTTC.